One sample yielded the 20 T cell receptor beta chains listed below, sequenced in a study of cytomegalovirus exposure and HLA in healthy donors. The PCR employed 60 Vbeta primers together with 13 Jbeta primers. Sequencing was performed with immunoSEQ multiplex PCR; in TCRdb, only in-frame clones are kept and a portion is missing. This repertoire shows around 170,000 clones, roughly 80% found once; its top ten account for about 3.8%. Material for sequencing was PBMCs. These receptors all come from a man aged 50 to 59 in good health and CMV-seronegative.

This clone appeared a single time. The rearrangement joins TRBV7-9 to TRBJ1-1, with D possibly being TRBD1 (5 bases). The CDR3 consists of 14 residues. Trimming removed 8 bases from V and 5 bases from J, with 18 bases in between. Germline CDR1 is SEHNR and CDR2 is FQNEAQ (reference sequence). The CDR3 DNA reads TGTGCCAGCCCCCAGGGTCCTGGGGGGACTGAAGCTTTCTTT. It specifies CASPQGPGGTEAFF.

The chain combines TRBV2 with TRBJ2-2, with a weak D call TRBD1 (5 bases). In germline, CDR1 is SNHLY, CDR2 FYNNEI. This CDR3 is built from 13 residues. Trimming cost V 6 bases and J 1 base, with 6 bases left between them. The chain's CDR3 is CASSRENTGELFF. The CDR3 DNA follows: TGTGCCAGCAGCAGGGAGAACACCGGGGAGCTGTTTTTT.

The CDR3 here is CASSLAGRNTGELFF. The CDR3 DNA reads TGTGCCAGCAGCTTAGCTGGGAGGAACACCGGGGAGCTGTTTTTT. The chain combines TRBV7-9 with TRBJ2-2, with TRBD2 as a possible D gene (5 bases). Trimming pared 0 bases from V and 1 base from J, leaving 6 bases between. Germline CDR1 reads SEHNR; CDR2 reads FQNEAQ (reference sequence). The CDR3 is 15 amino acids.

V gene TRBV5-1 combines with J gene TRBJ1-5; 8 bases are shared with TRBD1. Germline CDR1 SGHRS, CDR2 YFSETQ. After removal of 2 bases from V and 4 bases from J, the junction contained 2 bases not matched to a gene. This CDR3 spans 14 amino acids. CDR3 region: CASSFDRGNQPQHF. The CDR3 nucleotides are TGCGCCAGCAGCTTTGACAGGGGAAATCAGCCCCAGCATTTT.

Points on this clone: At one end, the junction sequence differs from germline, possibly due to a read error. The CDR3 DNA sequence: TGTTCCAGCAGCTATACAAGCTCTGGGGCCAACGTCCTGACTTTC. Its protein product is CSSSYTSSGANVLTF. V and J are TRBV7-9 and TRBJ2-6; D gene unclear. Germline CDR1 and CDR2: SEHNR and FQNEAQ (reference sequence). CDR3 size: 15 residues.

J is TRBJ2-3 and V is TRBV7-2; 7 bases are shared with TRBD1. The CDR3 has 16 residues. V lost 1 base, J lost 5 bases, and 9 bases stayed unmatched. In germline, CDR1 is SGHTA, CDR2 FQGNSA. CDR3: CASSLEHGTELDTQYF. The CDR3 bases are TGTGCCAGCAGCTTAGAACACGGGACAGAGCTAGATACGCAGTATTTT.

DNA for the CDR3: TGTGCCAGCAGCCCTTTTAGCGGACAAGAGACCCAGTACTTC. Protein sequence: CASSPFSGQETQYF. V gene TRBV9 combines with J gene TRBJ2-5; D might be TRBD2 (6 bases). V was shortened by 4 bases and J by 2 bases, with 12 bases between the two germline ends. The CDR3 sequence is 14 residues long. Germline lookup yields CDR1 SGDLS and CDR2 YYNGEE.

This clone was detected only a few times. V gene TRBV7-2 combines with J gene TRBJ1-5, with 9 bases lining up with TRBD1. The CDR3 extends over 16 amino acids. Per germline, CDR1 SGHTA and CDR2 FQGNSA. V lost 4 bases, J lost 6 bases, and 10 bases stayed unmatched. CDR3 in amino acids: CASSSTGTGQGQPQHF. In DNA form, the CDR3 reads TGTGCCAGCAGCTCCACCGGGACAGGGCAGGGTCAGCCCCAGCATTTT.

This chain joins TRBV27 and TRBJ2-7, with D maybe TRBD1 (6 bases). Germline CDR1 is MNHEY and CDR2 is SMNVEV (reference sequence). V lost 3 bases and J lost 7, with 13 bases in between. The CDR3 has 13 amino acids. The CDR3 here is CASSFRDMGEQYF. The CDR3 DNA reads as TGTGCCAGCAGTTTCAGGGACATGGGGGAGCAGTACTTC.

For the CDR3, the DNA is TGTGCTAGTGGTTCCCCAATTTCTGGAAACACCATATATTTT. Its protein is CASGSPISGNTIYF. This chain uses TRBV12-5 with TRBJ1-3; D remains ambiguous. The CDR3 consists of 14 residues. Germline V gene sequence: CDR1 LGHNT, CDR2 FRNRAP. Trimming shortened V by 4 bases and J by 1 base, and 8 bases separated the two germline ends. Full variable domain (missing parts from reference TRBV12-5 and TRBJ1-3): DARVTQTPRHKVTEMGQEVTMRCQPILGHNTVFWYRQTMMQGLELLAYFRNRAPLDDSGMPKDRFSAEMPDATLATLKIQPSEPRDSAVYFCASGSPISGNTIYFGEGSWLTVV.

V and J are TRBV7-2 and TRBJ1-2; 7 bases agree with TRBD1. The CDR3 runs 15 residues. Germline V lookup: CDR1 SGHTA, CDR2 FQGNSA. V shed 1 base and J 6 bases; nucleotides not matched to a gene: 8. The CDR3 coding sequence is TGTGCCAGCAGCTTAGGAGGGGGCGGTTGGGATGGCTACACCTTC. Its protein product is CASSLGGGGWDGYTF.

In its sample, this clone was seen once. The chain recombines TRBV5-1 with TRBJ2-1; possibly TRBD2 for D (7 bases). Germline CDR1 and CDR2: SGHRS and YFSETQ. V was trimmed by 2 bases and J by 3 bases, leaving 15 bases between them. This CDR3 region has 16 residues. DNA for the CDR3: TGCGCCAGCAGCTTAGGGGGGGTTTCCGTCTACAATGAGCAGTTCTTC. Translation: CASSLGGVSVYNEQFF.

The chain links TRBV10-3 to TRBJ2-7, with 10 positions matching TRBD1. The V gene end was trimmed by 6 bases and the J gene end by 5 bases; junction bases not matched to a gene: 4. The CDR3 is 13 amino acids. Germline-derived CDR1 and CDR2 are ENHRY and SYGVKD. DNA of the CDR3: TGTGCCATCAGGGGACAGGGGTTGAACGAGCAGTACTTC. Its protein is CAIRGQGLNEQYF.

The rearrangement joins TRBV4-3 to TRBJ1-6; D is ambiguous. With 1 base removed from V and 10 bases from J, the gap between germline ends came to 20 bases. Germline CDR1 is LGHNA and CDR2 is YSLEER. This CDR3 comprises 17 residues. The CDR3 loop reads CASSQALGSGIGSPLHF. CDR3 nucleotide sequence: TGCGCCAGCAGCCAAGCCCTGGGCAGCGGGATAGGATCACCCCTCCACTTT.

This chain connects TRBV9 to TRBJ1-1; 7 bases are a match to TRBD1. The V segment lost 0 bases and the J segment 1 base; nucleotides outside the gene matches: 3. The CDR3 is 15 residues long. Germline V gene data show CDR1 as SGDLS and CDR2 as YYNGEE. The CDR3 sequence: CASSVEGTENTEAFF. DNA for the CDR3: TGTGCCAGCAGCGTAGAGGGGACAGAGAACACTGAAGCTTTCTTT.

The gene calls are TRBV5-8 and TRBJ2-7; D might be TRBD2 (5 bases). The ends were cut back, 2 bases at V and 9 bases at J, with 18 bases in the middle. The CDR3 length is 14 residues. Looked up from germline, CDR1 is SGHTS and CDR2 is YDEGEE. CDR3 sequence (DNA): TGTGCCAGCAGCTTCGCGGGTACCTCCTACCTGCAGTACTTC. It encodes CASSFAGTSYLQYF.

This clone was observed once. The chain employs TRBV7-6 and TRBJ2-2; D gene unclear. Trimming removed 1 base at V and 5 bases at J, with 14 bases between. Looked up from germline, CDR1 is SGHVS and CDR2 is FNYEAQ. The CDR3 has 16 residues. This CDR3 is CASSLGAQLRTGELFF. Here the CDR3 DNA reads TGTGCCAGCAGCTTAGGGGCACAATTAAGGACCGGGGAGCTGTTTTTT.

This clone has more than one count but fewer than ten. This rearrangement joins TRBV5-4 to TRBJ1-2; no definite D call. The CDR3 extends over 13 amino acids. The germline CDR1 and CDR2 sequences are SGHNT and YYREEE (reference sequence). V lost 5 bases to trimming and J lost 3 bases, with 11 bases between them. The CDR3 DNA sequence: TGTGCCAGCAGATCGACACGACACTATGGCTACACCTTC. Protein: CASRSTRHYGYTF.

V is TRBV5-6 and J is TRBJ1-6; D is perhaps TRBD1 (5 bases). V lost 2 bases, J lost 9 bases, and 12 bases lay in between. This CDR3 is 14 amino acids long. Germline-derived CDR1 and CDR2 are SGHDT and YYEEEE. The CDR3 coding sequence is TGTGCCAGCAGCTTTGGGGCAGGGCGTTCACCCCTCCACTTT. Residues: CASSFGAGRSPLHF. Full variable domain (remainder filled in from reference TRBV5-6 and TRBJ1-6): DAGVTQSPTHLIKTRGQQVTLRCSPKSGHDTVSWYQQALGQGPQFIFQYYEEEERQRGNFPDRFSGHQFPNYSSELNVNALLLGDSALYLCASSFGAGRSPLHFGNGTRLTVT.

V and J are TRBV27 and TRBJ2-7, with a possible D match to TRBD2 (6 bases). The end of the DNA fits TRBJ2-5 better, so the J call may be wrong. The CDR3 extends over 14 amino acids. The germline V gene has CDR1 MNHEY and CDR2 SMNVEV (reference sequence). The CDR3 DNA follows: TGTGCCAGCAGACTTTCGGGAGCCCAAGAGACCCAGTACTTC. It encodes CASRLSGAQETQYF.